These 29 T cell receptor beta chains were all obtained from the same sample, sequenced in a study of CD8 T cells in Susac syndrome. With random hexamers, 0.5 to 1 ug RNA was reverse transcribed. TCRdb re-derived calls from the immunoSEQ multiplex PCR reads in MiXCR, one entry per CDR3 protein. The sample yields roughly 50,000 distinct CDR3 sequences, under 95% seen once. Sequencing was done on a sample of CD8+ T cells from PBMCs. These receptors all stem from a human donor in good health.

The rearrangement uses TRBV28 and TRBJ2-7; 8 bases line up with TRBD2. With V trimmed by 4 bases and J by 3 bases, 5 bases remained unmatched. The CDR3 consists of 14 residues. CDR1 MDHEN and CDR2 SYDVKM come from the germline V gene. Here the CDR3 reads CASSSTGLVYEQYF. CDR3 DNA sequence: TGTGCCAGCAGTTCAACGGGACTAGTCTACGAGCAGTACTTC.

V gene TRBV27 combines with J gene TRBJ1-2; D uncertain. CDR3 length equals 16 residues. The V and J ends lost 0 bases and 6 bases respectively, with 17 bases between them. Germline V gene lookup returns CDR1 MNHEY and CDR2 SMNVEV (reference sequence). The CDR3 nucleotides are TGTGCCAGCAGTTTATCTCTCCGAGCGAGTGGAGATGGCTACACCTTC. This encodes CASSLSLRASGDGYTF.

In this sample, this clonotype turned up once. J is TRBJ2-5 and V is TRBV3-1; D is unclear. There are 14 residues in the CDR3. The V end lost 3 bases, the J end lost 4 bases, and 12 bases lay between the germline ends. Germline V lookup: CDR1 LGHDT, CDR2 YNNKEL (reference sequence). CDR3 loop: CASSQRQSRETQYF. The CDR3 nucleotides read TGTGCCAGCAGCCAGCGGCAGAGTCGAGAGACCCAGTACTTC.

The table lists this clonotype with a count of one. The chain combines TRBV4-1 with TRBJ2-5; D is perhaps TRBD2 (5 bases). The germline CDR1 and CDR2 sequences are MGHRA and YSYEKL. The CDR3 contains 16 residues. The V and J ends lost 3 bases and 2 bases respectively, with 16 bases between them. The CDR3: CASSHNSELGQETQYF. The CDR3 DNA is TGCGCCAGCAGCCATAACAGCGAACTAGGGCAAGAGACCCAGTACTTC.

The V and J genes are TRBV11-2 and TRBJ2-1, with D possibly being TRBD1 or TRBD2 (6 bases each). In germline, CDR1 is SGHAT, CDR2 FQNNGV. This CDR3 comprises 15 residues. V lost 8 bases, J lost 5 bases, and 19 bases lay in between. In DNA, the CDR3 is TGTGCCAGCCGATTGAGTGCGGGACACAACAATGAGCAGTTCTTC. It codes for CASRLSAGHNNEQFF.

V usage is TRBV11-2 and J usage is TRBJ1-2; 7 nucleotides match TRBD1. The trim removed 3 bases at V and 2 bases at J, leaving 3 bases unmatched. CDR3 size: 14 residues. From germline, CDR1 is SGHAT and CDR2 FQNNGV. The CDR3 coding sequence is TGTGCCAGCAGCTTCACAGGGGCCAACTATGGCTACACCTTC. Residues: CASSFTGANYGYTF.

The V call is TRBV4-1, the J call TRBJ2-7; D is possibly TRBD2 (5 bases). Between the trimmed V and J ends, which lost 1 base and 2 bases, there was a span of 9 bases. Germline values: CDR1 MGHRA, CDR2 YSYEKL. This CDR3 region has 14 residues. The CDR3, as DNA: TGCGCCAGCAGCCAAGTACTTAGCGCCTACGAGCAGTACTTC. Translation gives CASSQVLSAYEQYF.

The CDR3 coding sequence is TGTGCCAGCAGTCCCCGAGGGGCGGGCAGTGACTATGGCTACACCTTC. Translating it yields CASSPRGAGSDYGYTF. The V and J genes are TRBV2 and TRBJ1-2, with D possibly TRBD1 on 5 matching bases. V was cut by 5 bases and J by 3 bases, with 19 bases left in between. This CDR3 contains 16 residues. CDR1 is SNHLY, CDR2 FYNNEI, per germline.

The chain couples TRBV6-1 to TRBJ1-5; D may be TRBD1 (6 bases). Germline V gene data show CDR1 as MNHNS and CDR2 as SASEGT. The V and J ends lost 6 bases and 0 bases respectively, with 12 bases between them. This CDR3 spans 15 amino acids. This CDR3 is CASSNRDLSNQPQHF. DNA of the CDR3: TGTGCCAGCAGCAACAGGGATCTTAGCAATCAGCCCCAGCATTTT.

The rearrangement joins TRBV27 to TRBJ2-7; D call uncertain. Trimming stripped 0 bases from V and 3 bases from J, with 6 bases between. The CDR3 is 13 amino acids. Germline V lookup: CDR1 MNHEY, CDR2 SMNVEV (reference sequence). The CDR3 region is CASSLSFGYEQYF. Written as DNA, the CDR3 is TGTGCCAGCAGTTTATCGTTCGGCTACGAGCAGTACTTC.

This chain links TRBV29-1 with TRBJ2-2, with a possible D match to TRBD1 (5 bases). CDR3 length equals 13 residues. The V end was cut by 6 bases, the J end by 1 base, with 9 bases between. Per germline, CDR1 SQVTM and CDR2 ANQGSEA. CDR3 residues: CSVHTGNTGELFF. CDR3 in DNA: TGCAGCGTACATACAGGGAACACCGGGGAGCTGTTTTTT.

The gene calls are TRBV5-4 and TRBJ1-1, with D unclear. Trimming pared 4 bases from V and 6 bases from J, leaving 13 bases between. Germline V CDR1 and CDR2: SGHNT, YYREEE (reference sequence). The CDR3 is 13 amino acids. The CDR3 region has the DNA TGTGCCAGCAGCGCCCGTTTCGGGGCTGAAGCTTTCTTT. Encoded protein: CASSARFGAEAFF.

V and J are TRBV2 and TRBJ2-6, with unresolved D. Per the germline V gene, CDR1 is SNHLY and CDR2 is FYNNEI. The CDR3 spans 15 residues. V lost 4 bases and J lost 0, with 7 bases in between. CDR3 nucleotide sequence: TGTGCCAGCAGTGCGACGGACTCTGGGGCCAACGTCCTGACTTTC. This encodes CASSATDSGANVLTF. The full variable domain, with the rest looked up from reference TRBV2 and TRBJ2-6, is EPEVTQTPSHQVTQMGQEVILRCVPISNHLYFYWYRQILGQKVEFLVSFYNNEISEKSEIFDDQFSVERPDGSNFTLKIRSTKLEDSAMYFCASSATDSGANVLTFGAGSRLTVL.

The V gene is TRBV30, the J gene TRBJ2-5; D is perhaps TRBD1 or TRBD2 (6 bases each). CDR1 is GTSNPN and CDR2 is SVGIG in the germline V gene (reference sequence). V was trimmed by 3 bases and J by 4 bases, leaving 9 bases between them. CDR3 length: 12 amino acids. The CDR3 spells CAWRGGVETQYF. DNA of the CDR3: TGTGCCTGGAGGGGGGGCGTAGAGACCCAGTACTTC.

The V call is TRBV5-1, the J call TRBJ2-1, with 7 bases matching TRBD2. The V segment lost 1 base and the J segment 4 bases; nucleotides outside the gene matches: 8. The length of the CDR3 is 16 residues. Germline V gene sequence: CDR1 SGHRS, CDR2 YFSETQ. The CDR3 region has the DNA TGCGCCAGCAGCTTGTTGTATCGGGGGGTGTACAATGAGCAGTTCTTC. Translated, it gives CASSLLYRGVYNEQFF.

V is TRBV28 and J is TRBJ2-7; D gene ambiguous. Germline CDR1 is MDHEN and CDR2 is SYDVKM. Trimming pared 2 bases from V and 0 bases from J, leaving 5 bases between. This CDR3 contains 13 residues. CDR3 nucleotide sequence: TGTGCCAGCAGTTTAATTAGCTCCTACGAGCAGTACTTC. It translates to CASSLISSYEQYF.

The chain uses TRBV15 and TRBJ2-5; TRBD2 is a possible D gene (5 bases). CDR1 and CDR2 from the germline V gene are LNHNV and YYDKDF (reference sequence). CDR3 size: 15 residues. V was cut by 0 bases and J by 2 bases, with 10 bases left in between. CDR3 sequence: CATSRDGTSQETQYF. DNA for the CDR3: TGTGCCACCAGCAGAGATGGAACTAGTCAAGAGACCCAGTACTTC. The whole variable domain, filled in from reference TRBV15 and TRBJ2-5, reads DAMVIQNPRYQVTQFGKPVTLSCSQTLNHNVMYWYQQKSSQAPKLLFHYYDKDFNNEADTPDNFQSRRPNTSFCFLDIRSPGLGDTAMYLCATSRDGTSQETQYFGPGTRLLVL.

The sample holds one count of this clonotype. The chain uses TRBV7-2 and TRBJ2-4; D unclear. The CDR3 has 17 residues. V was clipped by 5 bases and J by 0 bases, with 17 bases between them. Germline-derived CDR1 and CDR2 are SGHTA and FQGNSA. The CDR3 spells CASSPNIYQLAKNIQYF. In nucleotides, the CDR3 is TGTGCCAGCAGCCCGAACATTTATCAACTAGCCAAAAACATTCAGTACTTC.

The rearrangement joins TRBV5-1 to TRBJ1-1; D possibly corresponds to TRBD1 (5 bases). Trimming took off 0 bases at V and 1 base at J, with 7 bases between the two ends. Germline CDR1 reads SGHRS; CDR2 reads YFSETQ. This CDR3 region has 14 residues. CDR3: CASSLVGENTEAFF. The CDR3 region has the DNA TGCGCCAGCAGCTTGGTAGGGGAGAACACTGAAGCTTTCTTT.

The chain links TRBV6-4 to TRBJ1-4, with D possibly TRBD1 on 5 matching bases. Germline loops: CDR1 MRHNA, CDR2 SNTAGT. Trimming pared 7 bases from V and 5 bases from J, leaving 14 bases between. The CDR3 has 14 residues. CDR3 nucleotide sequence: TGTGCCAGCAAAGGGCAGGGCGGGAATGAAAAACTGTTTTTT. Its protein product is CASKGQGGNEKLFF.

This clonotype appeared once. The chain is built from TRBV18 and TRBJ1-2; TRBD1 might be the D (6 bases). CDR1 and CDR2 from the germline V gene are KGHSH and LQKENI. The length of the CDR3 is 14 residues. V lost 7 bases and J 7 bases, leaving 19 bases between the germline ends. CDR3 in amino acids: CASWDTPGFLGYTF. DNA for the CDR3: TGTGCCAGCTGGGACACTCCGGGATTTCTTGGCTACACCTTC.

J is TRBJ1-1 and V is TRBV29-1; the D gene is possibly TRBD1 (6 bases). Trimming removed 3 bases from V and 1 base from J, with 9 bases in between. Germline V gene data show CDR1 as SQVTM and CDR2 as ANQGSEA. There are 13 residues in the CDR3. The CDR3 spells CSVDGGWNTEAFF. The CDR3 DNA sequence: TGCAGCGTTGACGGGGGCTGGAACACTGAAGCTTTCTTT.

The chain recombines TRBV27 with TRBJ1-2; the D is unclear. The V end was cut by 6 bases, the J end by 6 bases, with 14 bases between. The CDR3 covers 13 residues. Looked up from germline, CDR1 is MNHEY and CDR2 is SMNVEV (reference sequence). The CDR3 region has the DNA TGTGCCAGCAGCTATGGAAAAGGGAATGGCTACACCTTC. It translates to CASSYGKGNGYTF.

This sequence joins TRBV13 and TRBJ2-7, with D possibly called TRBD1 or TRBD2 (5 bases each). Per the germline V gene, CDR1 is PRHDT and CDR2 is FYEKMQ (reference sequence). The CDR3 extends over 16 amino acids. Trimming took off 3 bases at V and 2 bases at J, with 17 bases between the two ends. The CDR3 DNA is TGTGCCAGCAGCTTTATGGGGGACGACACTCCCTACGAGCAGTACTTC. It translates to CASSFMGDDTPYEQYF.

CDR3 region: CASSLGLGSSEQYF. Written as DNA, the CDR3 is TGTGCCAGCAGCTTAGGGCTCGGGAGCTCCGAGCAGTACTTC. The genes are TRBV11-2 and TRBJ2-7; D perhaps matches TRBD2 (6 bases). Trimming shortened V by 1 base and J by 6 bases, and 13 bases separated the two germline ends. CDR1 is SGHAT, CDR2 FQNNGV, per germline. The CDR3 contains 14 residues.

This chain connects TRBV28 to TRBJ2-7; TRBD2 matches 12 bases. CDR1 is MDHEN, CDR2 SYDVKM, per germline. The CDR3 contains 15 residues. With 4 bases clipped from V and 5 bases from J, the junction kept 6 bases outside the gene matches. The DNA for the CDR3 is TGTGCCAGCAGTTCGACTAGCGGGAGCACCGACGAGCAGTACTTC. The encoded protein is CASSSTSGSTDEQYF. Based on the CDR3 plus reference TRBV28 and TRBJ2-7, the full variable domain is DVKVTQSSRYLVKRTGEKVFLECVQDMDHENMFWYRQDPGLGLRLIYFSYDVKMKEKGDIPEGYSVSREKKERFSLILESASTNQTSMYLCASSSTSGSTDEQYFGPGTRLTVT.

The chain combines TRBV5-1 with TRBJ1-2; D may be TRBD1 (6 bases). The CDR3 sequence is 15 residues long. Germline loops: CDR1 SGHRS, CDR2 YFSETQ. V lost 0 bases, J lost 3 bases, and 12 bases lay in between. CDR3 nucleotides: TGCGCCAGCAGCTTGGTGGCAGGGGAGTACTATGGCTACACCTTC. Its translation is CASSLVAGEYYGYTF.

The V and J genes are TRBV5-1 and TRBJ2-7; D is perhaps TRBD1 or TRBD2 (5 bases each). CDR3 size: 16 residues. CDR1 and CDR2 (germline): SGHRS, YFSETQ. Deletions cut 1 base from V and 3 bases from J, with 17 bases between. The CDR3 DNA follows: TGCGCCAGCAGCTTGCTAGGTGGGGGTTTCGGCTACGAGCAGTACTTC. Translation: CASSLLGGGFGYEQYF.

The chain joins TRBV6-2 or TRBV6-3 to TRBJ2-5; D is undetermined. This CDR3 contains 12 residues. The V end lost 6 bases, the J end lost 4 bases, and 9 bases lay between the germline ends. Looked up from germline, CDR1 is MNHEY and CDR2 is SVGEGT. In DNA, the CDR3 is TGTGCCAGCAGCCGACCAACAGAGACCCAGTACTTC. Translated, it gives CASSRPTETQYF.